This T cell receptor beta chain was found in a study of blood T cell repertoires in COVID-19. The V end was cut by 3 bases, the J end by 3 bases, with 9 bases between. Germline CDR1 reads SGHDT; CDR2 reads YYEEEE. This CDR3 is 13 amino acids long. Repertoires were generated with immunoSEQ multiplex PCR, while TCRdb's copy carries only in-frame clones and drops some. Of tens of thousands of clones in the sample, roughly 80% were seen once. This chain links TRBV5-6 with TRBJ1-2; D possibly corresponds to TRBD1 (5 bases). Sequencing was performed on peripheral blood. The receptor was derived from a man older than 75 with COVID-19, enrolled during active disease. CDR3 residues: CASSWGGDYGYTF. As DNA, the CDR3 is TGTGCCAGCAGCTGGGGGGGAGACTATGGCTACACCTTC. The full variable domain, rest sourced from reference TRBV5-6 and TRBJ1-2, is DAGVTQSPTHLIKTRGQQVTLRCSPKSGHDTVSWYQQALGQGPQFIFQYYEEEERQRGNFPDRFSGHQFPNYSSELNVNALLLGDSALYLCASSWGGDYGYTFGSGTRLTVV.